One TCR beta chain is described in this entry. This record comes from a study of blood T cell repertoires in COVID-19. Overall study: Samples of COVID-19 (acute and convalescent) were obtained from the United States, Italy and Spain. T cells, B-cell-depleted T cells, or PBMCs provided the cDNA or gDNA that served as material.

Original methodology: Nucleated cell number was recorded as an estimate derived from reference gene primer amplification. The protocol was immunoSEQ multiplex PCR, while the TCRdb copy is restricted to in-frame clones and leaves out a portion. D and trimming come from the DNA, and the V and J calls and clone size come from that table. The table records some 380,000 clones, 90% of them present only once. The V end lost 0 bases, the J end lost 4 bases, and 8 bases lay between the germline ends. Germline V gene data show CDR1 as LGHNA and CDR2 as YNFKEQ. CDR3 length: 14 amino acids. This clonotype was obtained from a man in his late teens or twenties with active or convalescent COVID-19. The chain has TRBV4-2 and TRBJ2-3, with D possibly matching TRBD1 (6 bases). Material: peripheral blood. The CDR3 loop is CASSQDEGADTQYF. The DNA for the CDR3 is TGTGCCAGCAGCCAAGATGAGGGGGCAGATACGCAGTATTTT.